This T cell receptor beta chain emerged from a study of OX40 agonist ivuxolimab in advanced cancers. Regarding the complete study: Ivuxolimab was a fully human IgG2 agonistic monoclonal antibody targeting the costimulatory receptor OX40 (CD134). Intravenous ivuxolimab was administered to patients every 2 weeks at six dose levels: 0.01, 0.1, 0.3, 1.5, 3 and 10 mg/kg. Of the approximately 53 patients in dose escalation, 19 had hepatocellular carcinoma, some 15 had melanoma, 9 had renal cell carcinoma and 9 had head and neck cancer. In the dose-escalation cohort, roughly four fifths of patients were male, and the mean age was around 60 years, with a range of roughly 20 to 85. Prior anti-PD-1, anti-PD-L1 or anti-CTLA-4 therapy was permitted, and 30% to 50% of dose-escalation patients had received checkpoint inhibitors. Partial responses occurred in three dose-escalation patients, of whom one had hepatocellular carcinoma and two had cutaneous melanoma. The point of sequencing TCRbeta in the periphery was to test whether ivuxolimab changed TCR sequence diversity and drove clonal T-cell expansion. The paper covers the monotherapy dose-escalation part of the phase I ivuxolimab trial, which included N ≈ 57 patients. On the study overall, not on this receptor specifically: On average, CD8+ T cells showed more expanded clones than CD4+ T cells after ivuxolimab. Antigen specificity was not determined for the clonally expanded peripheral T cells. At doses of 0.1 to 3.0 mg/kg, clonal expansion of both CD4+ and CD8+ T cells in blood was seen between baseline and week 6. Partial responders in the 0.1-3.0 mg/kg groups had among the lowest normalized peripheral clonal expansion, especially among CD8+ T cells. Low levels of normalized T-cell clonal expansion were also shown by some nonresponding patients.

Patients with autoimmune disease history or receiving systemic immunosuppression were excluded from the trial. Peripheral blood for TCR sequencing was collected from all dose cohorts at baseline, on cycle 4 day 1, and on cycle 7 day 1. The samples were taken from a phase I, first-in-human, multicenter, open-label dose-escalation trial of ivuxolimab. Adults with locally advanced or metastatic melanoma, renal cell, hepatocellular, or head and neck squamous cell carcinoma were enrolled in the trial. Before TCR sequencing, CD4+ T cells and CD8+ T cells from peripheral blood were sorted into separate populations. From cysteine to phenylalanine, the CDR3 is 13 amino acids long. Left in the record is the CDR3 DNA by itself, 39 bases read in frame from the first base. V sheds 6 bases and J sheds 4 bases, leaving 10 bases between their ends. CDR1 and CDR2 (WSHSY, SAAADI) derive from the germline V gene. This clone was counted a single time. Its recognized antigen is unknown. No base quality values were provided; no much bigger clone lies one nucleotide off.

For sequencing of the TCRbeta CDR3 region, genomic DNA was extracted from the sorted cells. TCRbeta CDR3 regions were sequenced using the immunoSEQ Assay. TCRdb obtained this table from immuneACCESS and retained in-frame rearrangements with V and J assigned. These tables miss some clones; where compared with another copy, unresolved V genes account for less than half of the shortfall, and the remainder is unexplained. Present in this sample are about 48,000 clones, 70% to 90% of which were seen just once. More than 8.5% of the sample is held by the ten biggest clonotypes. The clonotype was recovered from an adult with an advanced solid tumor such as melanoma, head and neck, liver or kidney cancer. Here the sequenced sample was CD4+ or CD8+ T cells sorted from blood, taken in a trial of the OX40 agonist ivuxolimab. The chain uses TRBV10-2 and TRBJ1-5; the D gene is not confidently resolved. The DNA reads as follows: TGCGCCAGCAGCGGTCAGCTGAATCAGCCCCAGCATTTT. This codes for CASSGQLNQPQHF.